These T cell receptor beta chains were read from a single sample in a study of cytomegalovirus exposure and HLA in healthy donors. This table comes from immunoSEQ multiplex PCR, and its TCRdb copy is limited to in-frame clones, with some not included. The sample lists about 130,000 clones, 65% to 90% occurring once. The sample comprised PBMCs. These receptors originate from a man between 18 and 29 years old in good health and CMV-seronegative. Each CDR3 is given with its conserved first and last residue. The order of the fields is V gene, clone size, J gene, D gene, CDR3 protein, CDR3 DNA. A D gene is named only where the DNA matches it firmly. Not all rows give a size; the values are once, few, many and, for expanded clones, a class.

v_call: TRBV4-3; clone_size: -; j_call: TRBJ1-2; d_call: -; cdr3_aa: CASSQDFRSDTRAGYTF; cdr3_nt: TGCGCCAGCAGCCAAGATTTTCGTTCGGACACCCGAGCTGGCTACACCTTC
v_call: TRBV5-4; clone_size: few; j_call: TRBJ2-3; d_call: TRBD2; cdr3_aa: CASSLALAGRSDTQYF; cdr3_nt: TGTGCCAGCAGCTTGGCCCTAGCGGGGAGGAGTGATACGCAGTATTTT
v_call: TRBV7-9; clone_size: -; j_call: TRBJ2-7; d_call: -; cdr3_aa: CASSPPAGPSYEQYF; cdr3_nt: TGTGCCAGCAGCCCGCCGGCAGGCCCATCCTACGAGCAGTACTTC
v_call: TRBV30; clone_size: -; j_call: TRBJ2-5; d_call: TRBD2; cdr3_aa: CAWTSRALAGGRETQYF; cdr3_nt: TGTGCCTGGACTTCGAGAGCGCTAGCGGGGGGGCGGGAGACCCAGTACTTC
v_call: TRBV30; clone_size: -; j_call: TRBJ1-1; d_call: TRBD1; cdr3_aa: CAWTPGGNTEAFF; cdr3_nt: TGTGCCTGGACCCCAGGGGGGAACACTGAAGCTTTCTTT
v_call: TRBV9; clone_size: -; j_call: TRBJ1-3; d_call: TRBD1; cdr3_aa: CASSVQGALIGNTIYF; cdr3_nt: TGTGCCAGCAGCGTTCAGGGGGCATTGATTGGAAACACCATATATTTT
v_call: TRBV7-9; clone_size: once; j_call: TRBJ2-3; d_call: -; cdr3_aa: CASSPQVLGDTQYF; cdr3_nt: TGTGCCAGCAGCCCACAGGTTCTGGGCGATACGCAGTATTTT
v_call: TRBV7-6; clone_size: -; j_call: TRBJ2-5; d_call: TRBD1; cdr3_aa: CASSFRDRGWETQYF; cdr3_nt: TGTGCCAGCAGCTTCCGTGACAGGGGCTGGGAGACCCAGTACTTC
v_call: TRBV2; clone_size: -; j_call: TRBJ2-1; d_call: -; cdr3_aa: CASIRRGDYNEQFF; cdr3_nt: TGTGCCAGCATAAGGAGGGGCGATTACAATGAGCAGTTCTTC
v_call: TRBV4-3; clone_size: -; j_call: TRBJ2-3; d_call: -; cdr3_aa: CASSQAGVSSTDTQYF; cdr3_nt: TGCGCCAGCAGCCAGGCAGGGGTTAGTAGCACAGATACGCAGTATTTT
v_call: TRBV29-1; clone_size: -; j_call: TRBJ2-7; d_call: TRBD1; cdr3_aa: CSVRDRGRMYEQYF; cdr3_nt: TGCAGCGTCCGGGACAGGGGGCGCATGTACGAGCAGTACTTC
v_call: TRBV19; clone_size: -; j_call: TRBJ1-6; d_call: -; cdr3_aa: CASSILNRESPLHF; cdr3_nt: TGTGCCAGTAGTATATTAAACCGTGAGTCACCCCTCCACTTT
v_call: TRBV6-1; clone_size: few; j_call: TRBJ1-3; d_call: -; cdr3_aa: CASNDSRNTIYF; cdr3_nt: TGTGCCAGCAACGACAGTAGAAACACCATATATTTT
v_call: TRBV13; clone_size: -; j_call: TRBJ1-2; d_call: TRBD1; cdr3_aa: CATRGPGQGFYGYTF; cdr3_nt: TGTGCCACCAGAGGACCGGGACAGGGATTCTATGGCTACACCTTC
v_call: TRBV18; clone_size: -; j_call: TRBJ1-1; d_call: TRBD1; cdr3_aa: CASSPLGTVDTEAFF; cdr3_nt: TGTGCCAGCTCACCACTGGGGACAGTGGACACTGAAGCTTTCTTT
v_call: TRBV19; clone_size: -; j_call: TRBJ1-2; d_call: -; cdr3_aa: CASSIPSTGYGYTF; cdr3_nt: TGTGCCAGTAGTATACCCTCGACAGGCTATGGCTACACCTTC
v_call: TRBV5-8; clone_size: -; j_call: TRBJ2-3; d_call: TRBD2; cdr3_aa: CASSLWGLAVPDTQYF; cdr3_nt: TGTGCCAGCAGCTTGTGGGGACTAGCGGTCCCAGATACGCAGTATTTT
v_call: TRBV7-8; clone_size: -; j_call: TRBJ2-7; d_call: -; cdr3_aa: CASSQRLGLGEQYF; cdr3_nt: TGTGCCAGCAGCCAACGACTAGGACTGGGCGAGCAGTACTTC
v_call: TRBV28; clone_size: few; j_call: TRBJ1-5; d_call: -; cdr3_aa: CATKGGTDSYNQPQHF; cdr3_nt: TGTGCCACCAAGGGGGGGACGGACTCATACAATCAGCCCCAGCATTTT
v_call: TRBV5-1; clone_size: -; j_call: TRBJ2-1; d_call: -; cdr3_aa: CASSHDKLSSYNEQFF; cdr3_nt: TGCGCCAGCAGTCACGACAAGCTTAGCTCCTACAATGAGCAGTTCTTC
v_call: TRBV7-3; clone_size: -; j_call: TRBJ1-1; d_call: TRBD1; cdr3_aa: CASSLTGSEAFF; cdr3_nt: TGTGCCAGCAGCTTGACAGGGTCAGAAGCTTTCTTT
v_call: TRBV18; clone_size: -; j_call: TRBJ1-2; d_call: -; cdr3_aa: CASSPTVSQDIPYGYTF; cdr3_nt: TGTGCCAGCTCACCCACGGTCTCGCAGGACATCCCCTATGGCTACACCTTC
v_call: TRBV5-1; clone_size: -; j_call: TRBJ2-7; d_call: -; cdr3_aa: CASSVRGSYEQYF; cdr3_nt: TGCGCCAGCAGCGTAAGGGGCTCCTACGAGCAGTACTTC
v_call: TRBV2; clone_size: -; j_call: TRBJ1-2; d_call: TRBD1; cdr3_aa: CATEGQVLYGYTF; cdr3_nt: TGTGCCACCGAAGGACAGGTACTCTATGGCTACACCTTC
v_call: TRBV7-9; clone_size: few; j_call: TRBJ2-5; d_call: TRBD2; cdr3_aa: CASSLVMGLAGQETQYF; cdr3_nt: TGTGCCAGCAGCTTGGTTATGGGGCTAGCGGGGCAAGAGACCCAGTACTTC
v_call: TRBV12-5; clone_size: -; j_call: TRBJ1-1; d_call: TRBD1; cdr3_aa: CASGLVRAGGIAEAFF; cdr3_nt: TGTGCTAGTGGTTTGGTAAGGGCAGGGGGTATCGCTGAAGCTTTCTTT
v_call: TRBV30; clone_size: -; j_call: TRBJ1-2; d_call: -; cdr3_aa: CAWSGQGWGYTF; cdr3_nt: TGTGCCTGGAGTGGGCAGGGATGGGGCTACACCTTC
v_call: TRBV6-1; clone_size: -; j_call: TRBJ2-7; d_call: TRBD1; cdr3_aa: CASSETDRGGYEQYF; cdr3_nt: TGTGCCAGCAGTGAAACTGACAGGGGAGGCTACGAGCAGTACTTC
v_call: TRBV9; clone_size: -; j_call: TRBJ1-2; d_call: -; cdr3_aa: CASSVEPTGSPLGYTF; cdr3_nt: TGTGCCAGCAGCGTAGAGCCCACAGGTTCCCCTCTTGGCTACACCTTC
v_call: TRBV5-6; clone_size: -; j_call: TRBJ2-7; d_call: -; cdr3_aa: CASSRSYEQYF; cdr3_nt: TGTGCCAGCAGCCGGAGCTACGAGCAGTACTTC
v_call: TRBV7-2; clone_size: -; j_call: TRBJ2-3; d_call: -; cdr3_aa: CASSLVPGGAKDTQYF; cdr3_nt: TGTGCCAGCAGCTTAGTTCCTGGCGGGGCTAAAGATACGCAGTATTTT
v_call: TRBV5-6; clone_size: once; j_call: TRBJ1-1; d_call: -; cdr3_aa: CASRTITGYGNTEAFF; cdr3_nt: TGTGCCAGCAGAACGATCACAGGGTACGGAAACACTGAAGCTTTCTTT
v_call: TRBV9; clone_size: -; j_call: TRBJ2-7; d_call: TRBD2; cdr3_aa: CASSASGARYEQYF; cdr3_nt: TGTGCCAGCAGCGCCAGCGGGGCTCGGTACGAGCAGTACTTC
v_call: TRBV6-5; clone_size: -; j_call: TRBJ2-7; d_call: TRBD2; cdr3_aa: CASWGGYEQYF; cdr3_nt: TGTGCCAGCTGGGGGGGCTACGAGCAGTACTTC
v_call: TRBV5-1; clone_size: -; j_call: TRBJ1-5; d_call: TRBD1; cdr3_aa: CASSFTGGPDVPQHF; cdr3_nt: TGCGCCAGCAGTTTTACAGGGGGCCCGGACGTGCCCCAGCATTTT
v_call: TRBV30; clone_size: -; j_call: TRBJ1-6; d_call: TRBD1; cdr3_aa: CAWSEDRTGTHNSPLHF; cdr3_nt: TGTGCCTGGAGCGAGGACAGGACCGGTACCCATAATTCACCCCTCCACTTT
v_call: TRBV6-5; clone_size: -; j_call: TRBJ1-6; d_call: -; cdr3_aa: CASSYSVPHNSPLHF; cdr3_nt: TGTGCCAGCAGTTACTCTGTCCCTCATAATTCACCCCTCCACTTT
v_call: TRBV27; clone_size: -; j_call: TRBJ2-2; d_call: -; cdr3_aa: CASNSERQDGTGELFF; cdr3_nt: TGTGCCAGCAATTCCGAACGACAGGATGGGACCGGGGAGCTGTTTTTT
v_call: TRBV7-9; clone_size: -; j_call: TRBJ1-5; d_call: -; cdr3_aa: CSSSQSGQPQHF; cdr3_nt: TGTTCCAGCAGCCAGTCAGGTCAGCCCCAGCATTTT
v_call: TRBV6-5; clone_size: -; j_call: TRBJ2-2; d_call: -; cdr3_aa: CATAKRGNTGELFF; cdr3_nt: TGTGCCACCGCCAAAAGGGGCAACACCGGGGAGCTGTTTTTT
v_call: TRBV5-4; clone_size: -; j_call: TRBJ2-7; d_call: -; cdr3_aa: CASSQLGGLEYEQYF; cdr3_nt: TGTGCCAGCAGCCAACTAGGGGGTCTAGAATACGAGCAGTACTTC
v_call: TRBV7-2; clone_size: -; j_call: TRBJ2-1; d_call: TRBD2; cdr3_aa: CASSAPGLAGGEQFF; cdr3_nt: TGTGCCAGCAGCGCCCCGGGACTAGCGGGGGGTGAGCAGTTCTTC
v_call: TRBV15; clone_size: -; j_call: TRBJ1-1; d_call: TRBD1; cdr3_aa: CATSRGTGGLAFF; cdr3_nt: TGTGCCACCAGCCGTGGGACAGGGGGCTTAGCTTTCTTT
v_call: TRBV4-2; clone_size: -; j_call: TRBJ1-6; d_call: -; cdr3_aa: CASSQPPTEGYNSPLHF; cdr3_nt: TGTGCCAGCAGCCAACCCCCTACGGAGGGATATAATTCACCCCTCCACTTT
v_call: TRBV5-1; clone_size: -; j_call: TRBJ2-7; d_call: -; cdr3_aa: CATNPGEAYEQYF; cdr3_nt: TGCGCCACAAACCCGGGGGAAGCCTACGAGCAGTACTTC
v_call: TRBV27; clone_size: few; j_call: TRBJ1-2; d_call: -; cdr3_aa: CASSSLDRHYGYTF; cdr3_nt: TGTGCCAGCAGTAGCCTCGACAGGCACTATGGCTACACCTTC
v_call: TRBV25-1; clone_size: -; j_call: TRBJ1-1; d_call: TRBD1; cdr3_aa: CASSGLPGTGAYTEAFF; cdr3_nt: TGTGCCAGCAGTGGGCTTCCCGGGACAGGGGCGTACACTGAAGCTTTCTTT
v_call: TRBV28; clone_size: -; j_call: TRBJ1-6; d_call: -; cdr3_aa: CASSFTGPGNSPLHF; cdr3_nt: TGTGCCAGCAGTTTTACAGGGCCAGGGAATTCACCCCTCCACTTT
v_call: TRBV10-1; clone_size: -; j_call: TRBJ2-1; d_call: -; cdr3_aa: CASGSSDSDFF; cdr3_nt: TGCGCCAGCGGATCTTCAGACTCTGACTTCTTC
v_call: TRBV6-5; clone_size: -; j_call: TRBJ1-5; d_call: -; cdr3_aa: CASSLRGIHQPQHF; cdr3_nt: TGTGCCAGCAGTCTCAGGGGAATTCATCAGCCCCAGCATTTT
v_call: TRBV14; clone_size: -; j_call: TRBJ2-7; d_call: -; cdr3_aa: CASSPAWGRIDEQYF; cdr3_nt: TGTGCCAGCAGCCCGGCCTGGGGGCGCATCGACGAGCAGTACTTC
v_call: TRBV5-4; clone_size: -; j_call: TRBJ2-7; d_call: -; cdr3_aa: CASSGEGRSSYEQYF; cdr3_nt: TGTGCCAGCAGCGGCGAGGGTAGGAGCTCCTACGAGCAGTACTTC
v_call: TRBV7-3; clone_size: -; j_call: TRBJ2-7; d_call: -; cdr3_aa: CASSRARETYEQYF; cdr3_nt: TGTGCCAGCAGCCGAGCTAGAGAAACTTACGAGCAGTACTTC
v_call: TRBV11-1; clone_size: -; j_call: TRBJ1-4; d_call: TRBD1; cdr3_aa: CASSTDRGLNEKLFF; cdr3_nt: TGTGCCAGCAGCACCGACAGGGGGCTGAATGAAAAACTGTTTTTT
v_call: TRBV28; clone_size: once; j_call: TRBJ1-1; d_call: -; cdr3_aa: CASSNKPGAPNTEAFF; cdr3_nt: TGTGCCAGCAGCAATAAACCAGGGGCCCCGAACACTGAAGCTTTCTTT